The rows below give T cell receptor beta chains drawn from one sample of a study of cytomegalovirus exposure and HLA in healthy donors. Assay: immunoSEQ multiplex PCR; the TCRdb copy retains only in-frame clones and omits some. The sample includes about 130,000 clones, about 71% of them seen just once. What was sequenced was PBMCs. Every receptor here comes from an older woman in good health and CMV-seropositive. CDR3s include the opening cysteine and the closing phenylalanine or tryptophan. D genes are given only for firm matches. Some rows have no size entry. The others give once, few or many, or a class for an expanded clone.

length: 15; V: TRBV10-1; D: TRBD1; size: .; J: TRBJ1-5; DNA: TGCGCCAGCAGTTCTATGGACAGGGCCAATCAGCCCCAGCATTTT; CDR3: CASSSMDRANQPQHF
length: 13; V: TRBV14; D: TRBD1; size: .; J: TRBJ1-2; DNA: TGTGCCAGCAGCCATACGGACAGGGCCGGCTACACCTTC; CDR3: CASSHTDRAGYTF
length: 14; V: TRBV11-1; D: .; size: .; J: TRBJ2-5; DNA: TGTGCCAGCAGCTCAAGCGGTAGCCAAGAGACCCAGTACTTC; CDR3: CASSSSGSQETQYF
length: 13; V: TRBV7-2; D: .; size: .; J: TRBJ1-1; DNA: TGTGCCAGAGGGGGGGCGAGCTACACTGAAGCTTTCTTT; CDR3: CARGGASYTEAFF
length: 16; V: TRBV5-1; D: .; size: .; J: TRBJ1-1; DNA: TGCGCCAGCAGCTCTGCAGGATCCTTTAGGAACACTGAAGCTTTCTTT; CDR3: CASSSAGSFRNTEAFF
length: 15; V: TRBV5-4; D: TRBD2; size: .; J: TRBJ2-1; DNA: TGTGCCAGCAGCTTCGGAGGACTAGCGGACAATGAGCAGTTCTTC; CDR3: CASSFGGLADNEQFF
length: 15; V: TRBV11-1; D: TRBD1; size: .; J: TRBJ1-2; DNA: TGTGCCAGCAGCTTTTCAGCAGGGGGCGGCTATGGCTACACCTTC; CDR3: CASSFSAGGGYGYTF
length: 12; V: TRBV29-1; D: .; size: .; J: TRBJ1-2; DNA: TGCAGCGTTGTTACTGTCAACTATGGCTACACCTTC; CDR3: CSVVTVNYGYTF
length: 16; V: TRBV4-1; D: TRBD1; size: .; J: TRBJ2-1; DNA: TGCGCCAGCAGCCACGGGACAGGATGGAACTACAATGAGCAGTTCTTC; CDR3: CASSHGTGWNYNEQFF
length: 12; V: TRBV9; D: .; size: .; J: TRBJ2-3; DNA: TGTGCCAGCAGCGCAAACACAGATACGCAGTATTTT; CDR3: CASSANTDTQYF
length: 17; V: TRBV12-5; D: TRBD2; size: .; J: TRBJ2-5; DNA: TGTGCTAGTGGTTTGGGGACTAGCGGGGGACCTTCAGAGACCCAGTACTTC; CDR3: CASGLGTSGGPSETQYF
length: 14; V: TRBV9; D: .; size: .; J: TRBJ2-2; DNA: TGTGCCAGCAGCCGGAGCCCGGGGTCCGGGGAGCTGTTTTTT; CDR3: CASSRSPGSGELFF
length: 15; V: TRBV11-2; D: .; size: .; J: TRBJ1-1; DNA: TGTGCCAGCAGCCCCCCTCGGGGGTGGGGCACTGAAGCTTTCTTT; CDR3: CASSPPRGWGTEAFF
length: 15; V: TRBV21-1; D: .; size: .; J: TRBJ1-2; DNA: TGTGCCAGCAGCAGACGTGGGGAACAGGACTATGGCTACACCTTC; CDR3: CASSRRGEQDYGYTF
length: 14; V: TRBV5-1; D: .; size: .; J: TRBJ2-7; DNA: TGCGCCAGCAGCGTTGTAAACCGACTCGGAGAGCAGTACTTC; CDR3: CASSVVNRLGEQYF
length: 17; V: TRBV9; D: TRBD2; size: .; J: TRBJ2-1; DNA: TGTGCCAGCAGCGTAGCTTGGCTAGCGGGGAGATACAATGAGCAGTTCTTC; CDR3: CASSVAWLAGRYNEQFF
length: 13; V: TRBV6-5; D: .; size: .; J: TRBJ1-5; DNA: TGTGCCAGCAGGCCAGGGGATTATCAGCCCCAGCATTTT; CDR3: CASRPGDYQPQHF
length: 15; V: TRBV9; D: .; size: .; J: TRBJ1-5; DNA: TGTGCCAGCAGCCTTGCGGGGCAAGTCAATCAGCCCCAGCATTTT; CDR3: CASSLAGQVNQPQHF
length: 11; V: TRBV19; D: .; size: few; J: TRBJ1-3; DNA: TGTGCCAGTAGTTATGGAAACACCATATATTTT; CDR3: CASSYGNTIYF
length: 16; V: TRBV10-3; D: .; size: once; J: TRBJ1-4; DNA: TGTGCCATCAGTGACCGGACAGTTGCAACTAATGAAAAACTGTTTTTT; CDR3: CAISDRTVATNEKLFF
length: 15; V: TRBV9; D: TRBD2; size: .; J: TRBJ2-3; DNA: TGTGCCAGCAGCGTAGACGGGGGGAGCACAGATACGCAGTATTTT; CDR3: CASSVDGGSTDTQYF
length: 12; V: TRBV7-3; D: .; size: .; J: TRBJ2-3; DNA: TGTGCCAGCACCGAAGTCGGGAATACGCAGTATTTT; CDR3: CASTEVGNTQYF
length: 16; V: TRBV5-1; D: TRBD1; size: .; J: TRBJ2-1; DNA: TGCGCCAGCAGCCTCACAGGGGGCTTTTCCTACAATGAGCAGTTCTTC; CDR3: CASSLTGGFSYNEQFF
length: 15; V: TRBV4-1; D: TRBD1; size: few; J: TRBJ2-5; DNA: TGCGCCAGCAGCCAAGGACAGGGGGTATGGGAGACCCAGTACTTC; CDR3: CASSQGQGVWETQYF
length: 17; V: TRBV11-2; D: TRBD2; size: .; J: TRBJ2-4; DNA: TGTGCCAGCAGCCCCCCCGGGGGGGGGCGAGCCAAAAACATTCAGTACTTC; CDR3: CASSPPGGGRAKNIQYF
length: 12; V: TRBV25-1; D: TRBD1; size: .; J: TRBJ1-1; DNA: TGTGCCAGCAGCGACAGGGGAACAATGGCTTTCTTT; CDR3: CASSDRGTMAFF
length: 14; V: TRBV6-1; D: .; size: .; J: TRBJ1-1; DNA: TGTGCCAGCAGTACCCACGACATGCTCACTGAAGCTTTCTTT; CDR3: CASSTHDMLTEAFF
length: 18; V: TRBV4-1; D: TRBD1; size: once; J: TRBJ1-5; DNA: TGCGCCAGCAGCCAAGCTTGGCAGGGGGCAATTTACAATCAGCCCCAGCATTTT; CDR3: CASSQAWQGAIYNQPQHF
length: 12; V: TRBV9; D: .; size: .; J: TRBJ1-1; DNA: TGTGCCAGCATGGGCCAGAACACTGAAGCTTTCTTT; CDR3: CASMGQNTEAFF
length: 14; V: TRBV10-2; D: TRBD1; size: .; J: TRBJ1-2; DNA: TGCGCCAGCAAGCCAGGGGGATCTAACTATGGCTACACCTTC; CDR3: CASKPGGSNYGYTF
length: 18; V: TRBV5-6; D: TRBD1; size: .; J: TRBJ1-4; DNA: TGTGCCAGCAGCTTGTTTGCCGGGACAGCTGCAACTAATGAAAAACTGTTTTTT; CDR3: CASSLFAGTAATNEKLFF
length: 15; V: TRBV29-1; D: TRBD2; size: .; J: TRBJ2-3; DNA: TGCAGCGTGTCCCAGGCGGGGGGAATCACAGATACGCAGTATTTT; CDR3: CSVSQAGGITDTQYF
length: 14; V: TRBV27; D: TRBD1; size: .; J: TRBJ2-7; DNA: TGTGCCAGCAGTTTAGACAGGGGCGGCTCCGAGCAGTACTTC; CDR3: CASSLDRGGSEQYF
length: 18; V: TRBV5-1; D: TRBD2; size: .; J: TRBJ2-5; DNA: TGCGCCAGCAGCTTGACGGGACTAGCGGGGGTACCCCAAGAGACCCAGTACTTC; CDR3: CASSLTGLAGVPQETQYF
length: 14; V: TRBV5-1; D: .; size: .; J: TRBJ2-1; DNA: TGCGCCAGCAGCTTGGAACAGCTCTACAATGAGCAGTTCTTC; CDR3: CASSLEQLYNEQFF
length: 14; V: TRBV7-8; D: .; size: .; J: TRBJ2-2; DNA: TGTGCCAGCAGCTACACAGGGAACACCGGGGAGCTGTTTTTT; CDR3: CASSYTGNTGELFF
length: 12; V: TRBV18; D: .; size: .; J: TRBJ1-5; DNA: TGTGCCAGCTCACCATCACAACAGCCCCAGCATTTT; CDR3: CASSPSQQPQHF
length: 16; V: TRBV4-2; D: .; size: .; J: TRBJ1-4; DNA: TGTGCCAGCAGCCAAGAGGCTGCAGGGAGGAATGAAAAACTGTTTTTT; CDR3: CASSQEAAGRNEKLFF
length: 15; V: TRBV9; D: .; size: .; J: TRBJ1-2; DNA: TGTGCCAGCAGCGAAACAGGCGCCCCTAACTATGGCTACACCTTC; CDR3: CASSETGAPNYGYTF
length: 14; V: TRBV6-5; D: .; size: .; J: TRBJ1-1; DNA: TGTGCCAGCAGCCCGGGGGGGATTGGGTCTGAAGCTTTCTTT; CDR3: CASSPGGIGSEAFF
length: 16; V: TRBV4-1; D: TRBD1; size: few; J: TRBJ1-5; DNA: TGCGCCAGCAGCGACGGGACAGGGTTGAGCAATCAGCCCCAGCATTTT; CDR3: CASSDGTGLSNQPQHF
length: 15; V: TRBV4-1; D: .; size: .; J: TRBJ1-6; DNA: TGCGCCAGCAGCCAAGAGGCCCCTGGACACCTCGTCCTCCACTTT; CDR3: CASSQEAPGHLVLHF
length: 13; V: TRBV11-3; D: .; size: .; J: TRBJ2-7; DNA: TGTGCCAGCAGCCCGGGGGTTACCTACGAGCAGTACTTC; CDR3: CASSPGVTYEQYF
length: 16; V: TRBV7-6; D: TRBD1; size: .; J: TRBJ1-5; DNA: TGTGCCAGCAGCCTCAACCCCAGGGGGCTGGGACAGCCCCAGCATTTT; CDR3: CASSLNPRGLGQPQHF
length: 13; V: TRBV7-3; D: .; size: .; J: TRBJ2-2; DNA: TGTGCCAGCAGCTCTAGACAGACCGGGGAGCTGTTTTTT; CDR3: CASSSRQTGELFF